This T cell receptor beta chain appears in the sequencing data of a study of blood T cell repertoires in COVID-19. At the level of the study: Material from acute and convalescent COVID-19 was sourced from the United States, Italy and Spain. The cDNA or gDNA used as material had been derived from T cells, B-cell-depleted T cells, or PBMCs.

This clone has only one observation. In the original workflow: It was from reference gene primer amplification that nucleated cell counts were estimated. Using immunoSEQ multiplex PCR, the repertoire was profiled, and TCRdb retains in-frame clones only, with some absent. V, J and clone size derive from that table, while D and trimming were established from the DNA sequence. The sample lists about 360,000 clones, about 90% seen once, with 1.3% in the top ten. The CDR3 extends over 14 amino acids. Germline V gives CDR1 MNHEY, CDR2 SVGAGI. V lost 11 bases and J 3 bases, leaving 17 bases between the germline ends. Participants were aged about 18 to 100 years from 20 to 30 US areas.

The clonotype comes from a young man who had recovered from COVID-19. The chain has TRBV6-5 and TRBJ1-5; D might be TRBD1 (6 bases). Sample: PBMCs or T cells enriched from blood (not recorded which). The CDR3 nucleotides read TGTGCCGGATCTAGACAGGTTTCCAATCAGCCCCAGCATTTT. Encoded protein: CAGSRQVSNQPQHF.